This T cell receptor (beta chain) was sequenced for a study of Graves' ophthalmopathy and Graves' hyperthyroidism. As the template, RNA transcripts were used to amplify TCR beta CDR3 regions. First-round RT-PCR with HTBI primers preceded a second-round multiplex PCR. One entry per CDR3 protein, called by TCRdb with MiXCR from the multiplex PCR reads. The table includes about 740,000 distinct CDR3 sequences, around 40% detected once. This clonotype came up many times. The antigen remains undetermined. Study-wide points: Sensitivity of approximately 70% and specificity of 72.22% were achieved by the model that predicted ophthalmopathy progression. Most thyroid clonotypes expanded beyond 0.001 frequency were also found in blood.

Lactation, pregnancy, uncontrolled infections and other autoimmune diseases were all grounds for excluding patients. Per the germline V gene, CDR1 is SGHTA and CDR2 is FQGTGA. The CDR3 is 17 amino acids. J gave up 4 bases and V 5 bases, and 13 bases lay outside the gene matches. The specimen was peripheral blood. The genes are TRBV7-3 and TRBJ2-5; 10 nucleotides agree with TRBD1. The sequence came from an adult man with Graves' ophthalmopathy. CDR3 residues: CASSLAGRTGGLETQYF. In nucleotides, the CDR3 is TGTGCCAGCAGCCTAGCCGGGCGGACAGGGGGTCTAGAGACCCAGTACTTC.